The clone carrying this T cell receptor (beta chain) came up a few times. What it binds is not known. Primers included in the PCR were 60 Vbeta and 13 Jbeta primers. Using immunoSEQ multiplex PCR, the repertoire was profiled, and TCRdb retains in-frame clones only, with some absent. Among 55,000 to 85,000 clones listed, about four fifths were seen once. V dropped 4 bases and J dropped 6 bases, with 13 bases sitting between them. The CDR3 has 13 residues. Per the germline V gene, CDR1 is MDHEN and CDR2 is SYDVKM. These data come from a study of cytomegalovirus exposure and HLA in healthy donors. Study-level points and caveats: Several of the most significant clusters appeared linked to common viral pathogens, based on a later analysis. An observed cluster of highly shared sequence variants was recorded as a likely sequencing artifact. Upon later analysis, HLA-associated TCR beta chains proved more clonally expanded than other, equally common chains. As a later analysis revealed, the rate of TCR association differed by HLA locus, with DRB1 most and HLA-C fewest.

The specimen was PBMCs. The genes are TRBV28 and TRBJ2-7; D perhaps matches TRBD2 (5 bases). The receptor's source is a man aged 18-30 years in good health and CMV-seropositive. The CDR3 bases are TGTGCCAGCAGTTCGATAGCAGCGGTCGAGCAGTACTTC. Encoded protein: CASSSIAAVEQYF.